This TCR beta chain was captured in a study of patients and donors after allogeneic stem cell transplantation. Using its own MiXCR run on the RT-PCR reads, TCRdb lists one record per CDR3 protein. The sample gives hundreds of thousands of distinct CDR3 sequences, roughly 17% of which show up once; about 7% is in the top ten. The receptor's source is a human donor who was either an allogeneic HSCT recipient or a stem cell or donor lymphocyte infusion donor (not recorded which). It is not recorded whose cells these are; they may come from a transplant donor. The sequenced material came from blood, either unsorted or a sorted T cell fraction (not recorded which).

The CDR3 sequence is CATSRDLSTDTQYF. DNA of the CDR3: TGTGCCACCAGCAGAGATCTGAGCACAGATACGCAGTATTTT. The V gene is TRBV15, the J gene TRBJ2-3; no definite D call. The CDR3 contains 14 residues. V lost 0 bases and J lost 0, with 4 bases in between. Germline CDR1 is LNHNV and CDR2 is YYDKDF (reference sequence).